These 19 T cell receptor beta chains share one sample of origin, sequenced in a study of identical twins. TCRdb ran MiXCR on the 5' RACE reads and lists one entry per CDR3 protein. The table records some 730,000 distinct CDR3 sequences, around a sixth of them present only once. These sequences were also reported in another study, on T cells expressing NK-cell markers.

Sample: PBMCs. The receptors were gathered from a woman younger than 35 in good health.

This clonotype was found a few times. The rearrangement uses TRBV20-1 and TRBJ2-3; D is perhaps TRBD2 (5 bases). V lost 6 bases to trimming and J lost 4 bases, with 14 bases between them. CDR1 and CDR2 from the germline V gene are DFQATT and SNEGSKA (reference sequence). The CDR3 length is 13 residues. The DNA of the CDR3 is TGCAGTGCCCCTCCAACTAGTGCAGATACGCAGTATTTT. This sequence encodes CSAPPTSADTQYF.

The CDR3 reads CASSPGTAFF. The DNA of the CDR3 is TGTGCCAGCAGCCCTGGGACAGCTTTCTTT. The gene calls are TRBV7-9 and TRBJ1-1; weak D call: TRBD1 (5 bases). Germline loops: CDR1 SEHNR, CDR2 FQNEAQ (reference sequence). V gave up 5 bases and J gave up 10 bases, with 8 bases separating them. This CDR3 is 10 amino acids long. The variable domain in full, with the rest retrieved from reference TRBV7-9 and TRBJ1-1, is DTGVSQNPRHKITKRGQNVTFRCDPISEHNRLYWYRQTLGQGPEFLTYFQNEAQLEKSRLLSDRFSAERPKGSFSTLEIQRTEQGDSAMYLCASSPGTAFFGQGTRLTVV.

The chain joins TRBV12-3 or TRBV12-4 to TRBJ2-1, with 13 bases that match TRBD2. The CDR3 loop spans 15 amino acids. V lost 5 bases and J lost 9; bases outside the gene matches: 7. The CDR3 bases are TGTGCCAGCAGTCGAACTAGCGGGGGGGATTTTGAGCAGTTCTTC. This sequence encodes CASSRTSGGDFEQFF.

The chain links TRBV30 to TRBJ1-1; D gene ambiguous. This CDR3 spans 11 amino acids. Germline-derived CDR1 and CDR2 are GTSNPN and SVGIG (reference sequence). V lost 2 bases and J 11 bases, leaving 12 bases between the germline ends. CDR3 loop: CAWSREGGAFF. The CDR3 bases are TGTGCCTGGAGTCGGGAGGGAGGCGCTTTCTTT.

The J gene is TRBJ2-7, the V gene TRBV7-6, with D tentatively TRBD2 (5 bases). V dropped 0 bases and J dropped 3 bases, with 12 bases sitting between them. The CDR3 is made up of 15 amino acids. CDR1 and CDR2 (germline): SGHVS, FNYEAQ. CDR3 DNA sequence: TGTGCCAGCAGCTTAGCGCTAGGACTGATCTACGAGCAGTACTTC. Translating it yields CASSLALGLIYEQYF.

A few counts support this clonotype. The chain joins TRBV12-3 or TRBV12-4 to TRBJ2-5; D is uncertain. Trimming shortened V by 3 bases and J by 6 bases, and 11 bases separated the two germline ends. CDR3 length equals 13 residues. CDR3 residues: CASSLAAGKTQYF. CDR3 coding DNA: TGTGCCAGCAGTTTGGCGGCAGGAAAGACCCAGTACTTC.

The sample holds a few counts of this clonotype. The chain joins TRBV11-2 to TRBJ2-1, with D maybe TRBD1 (6 bases). Trimming stripped 4 bases from V and 2 bases from J, with 15 bases between. The CDR3 has 16 amino acids. Germline V gene data show CDR1 as SGHAT and CDR2 as FQNNGV. As DNA, the CDR3 is TGTGCCAGCAGCTCCATTGGCAGGGGTCCCTACAATGAGCAGTTCTTC. This translates into CASSSIGRGPYNEQFF.

This chain links TRBV12-3 or TRBV12-4 with TRBJ2-1, with D maybe TRBD1 (5 bases). The CDR3 runs to 16 residues. The ends were cut back, 7 bases at V and 0 bases at J, with 16 bases in the middle. CDR3 DNA: TGTGCCAGCACCCAACCAGGGTCCCTCTCCTACAATGAGCAGTTCTTC. This translates into CASTQPGSLSYNEQFF.

This clonotype was seen many times. This chain uses TRBV7-2 with TRBJ2-7; D is perhaps TRBD2 (6 bases). Trimming left V 1 base short and J 0 bases short, with 10 bases between. Germline CDR1 reads SGHTA; CDR2 reads FQGNSA. The CDR3 totals 15 residues. Written as DNA, the CDR3 is TGTGCCAGCAGCTTAGTGTCTAGCGACTCCTACGAGCAGTACTTC. Its protein is CASSLVSSDSYEQYF. Full variable domain (remainder filled in from reference TRBV7-2 and TRBJ2-7): GAGVSQSPSNKVTEKGKDVELRCDPISGHTALYWYRQSLGQGLEFLIYFQGNSAPDKSGLPSDRFSAERTGGSVSTLTIQRTQQEDSAVYLCASSLVSSDSYEQYFGPGTRLTVT.

The CDR3 region has the DNA TGCGCCAGCAGGGCGAATACTCTGATGAACACTGAAGCTTTCTTT. Its protein is CASRANTLMNTEAFF. The J gene is TRBJ1-1, the V gene TRBV5-1, with no clear D. Between the trimmed V and J ends, which lost 5 bases and 0 bases, there was a span of 14 bases. The CDR3 runs to 15 residues. Germline lookup yields CDR1 SGHRS and CDR2 YFSETQ. The whole variable domain, filled in from reference TRBV5-1 and TRBJ1-1, reads KAGVTQTPRYLIKTRGQQVTLSCSPISGHRSVSWYQQTPGQGLQFLFEYFSETQRNKGNFPGRFSGRQFSNSRSEMNVSTLELGDSALYLCASRANTLMNTEAFFGQGTRLTVV.

This clonotype was counted only a few times. The CDR3 spells CASSGERDRVFTDTQYF. The CDR3 DNA reads as TGTGCCAGCAGTGGCGAACGGGACAGGGTTTTTACAGATACGCAGTATTTT. The chain couples TRBV12-3 or TRBV12-4 to TRBJ2-3; 9 bases align to TRBD1. Losses at the gene ends were 5 bases for V and 3 bases for J; bases not matched to a gene: 12. This CDR3 has 17 amino acids.

A few counts support this clonotype. The CDR3 region has the DNA TGTGCCAGCAGCCAAGACTACCGGCAGGACACAAGTGGTGGCTACACCTTC. It codes for CASSQDYRQDTSGGYTF. This sequence joins TRBV3-1 and TRBJ1-2; D is possibly TRBD1 (5 bases). Trimming left V 0 bases short and J 7 bases short, with 21 bases between. Germline assignment: CDR1 LGHDT and CDR2 YNNKEL (reference sequence). The length of the CDR3 is 17 residues. Full variable domain (missing parts from reference TRBV3-1 and TRBJ1-2): DTAVSQTPKYLVTQMGNDKSIKCEQNLGHDTMYWYKQDSKKFLKIMFSYNNKELIINETVPNRFSPKSPDKAHLNLHINSLELGDSAVYFCASSQDYRQDTSGGYTFGSGTRLTVV.

This clonotype was seen only a few times. The chain joins TRBV20-1 to TRBJ2-5, with TRBD2 as a possible D gene (5 bases). Germline V gene data show CDR1 as DFQATT and CDR2 as SNEGSKA (reference sequence). The CDR3 loop spans 12 amino acids. V was trimmed by 6 bases and J by 1 base, leaving 9 bases between them. DNA of the CDR3: TGCAGTGCCGGACTCTCCCAAGAGACCCAGTACTTC. As protein: CSAGLSQETQYF.

CDR3 DNA: TGCGCCAGCAGCTTGTCCGGACAGATTTATGGCTACACCTTC. Translating it yields CASSLSGQIYGYTF. The V gene is TRBV5-1, the J gene TRBJ1-2, with a possible D match to TRBD1 (6 bases). This CDR3 is built from 14 residues. With 1 base removed from V and 5 bases from J, the gap between germline ends came to 12 bases. In germline, CDR1 is SGHRS, CDR2 YFSETQ.

The chain recombines TRBV4-3 with TRBJ2-2; D ambiguous. The V end was cut by 0 bases, the J end by 0 bases, with 8 bases between. This CDR3 contains 16 residues. Germline V gives CDR1 LGHNA, CDR2 YSLEER. The chain's CDR3 is CASSQDIRANTGELFF. CDR3 nucleotides: TGCGCCAGCAGCCAAGATATACGGGCGAACACCGGGGAGCTGTTTTTT.

The CDR3 protein is CATLKTSGSDEQFF. The CDR3 DNA sequence: TGTGCCACCTTAAAGACTAGCGGGAGTGATGAGCAGTTCTTC. The rearrangement joins TRBV5-6 to TRBJ2-1; TRBD2 agrees at 12 bases. The CDR3 sequence is 14 residues long. Germline V gene sequence: CDR1 SGHDT, CDR2 YYEEEE. V trimming: 9 bases; J trimming: 8 bases; junction bases outside the gene matches: 9.

The chain has TRBV27 and TRBJ2-1, with 8 nucleotides matching TRBD2. CDR1 is MNHEY and CDR2 is SMNVEV in the germline V gene (reference sequence). The V gene end was trimmed by 1 base and the J gene end by 6 bases; junction bases not matched to a gene: 8. CDR3 length: 16 residues. The CDR3 DNA reads as TGTGCCAGCAGTTTATTTTCGGGAGGGCGGGGCAATGAGCAGTTCTTC. Protein: CASSLFSGGRGNEQFF.

The table lists this clonotype with a few counts. A much more abundant neighbour one base away suggests this may be a read error. The rearrangement uses TRBV20-1 and TRBJ2-1; the D is unclear. Germline V gene lookup returns CDR1 DFQATT and CDR2 SNEGSKA (reference sequence). Deletions cut 5 bases from V and 2 bases from J, with 4 bases between. The CDR3 length is 11 residues. In DNA, the CDR3 is TGCAGTGCTGGGACCTACAATGAGCAGTTCTTC. It encodes CSAGTYNEQFF.

The chain joins TRBV7-2 to TRBJ1-1, with D perhaps matching TRBD1 (5 bases). The V gene's germline CDR1 is SGHTA and CDR2 FQGNSA. Trimming pared 4 bases from V and 2 bases from J, leaving 20 bases between. The CDR3 spans 17 residues. CDR3 DNA: TGTGCCAGCAGCTCCAACCTCCTCAGGGAGTATAACACTGAAGCTTTCTTT. Translation gives CASSSNLLREYNTEAFF.